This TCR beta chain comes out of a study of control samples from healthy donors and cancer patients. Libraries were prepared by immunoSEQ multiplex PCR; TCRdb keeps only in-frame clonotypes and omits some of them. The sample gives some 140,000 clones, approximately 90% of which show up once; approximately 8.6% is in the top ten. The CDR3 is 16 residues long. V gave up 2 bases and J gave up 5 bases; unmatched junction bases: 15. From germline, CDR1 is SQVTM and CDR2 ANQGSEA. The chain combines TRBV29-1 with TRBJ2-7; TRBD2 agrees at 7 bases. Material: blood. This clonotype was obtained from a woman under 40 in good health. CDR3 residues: CSVEHRLASAPNEQYF. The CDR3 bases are TGCAGCGTTGAACATCGACTAGCCTCGGCACCTAACGAGCAGTACTTC.